This T cell receptor (beta chain) was identified in a study of T cells in Graves' hyperthyroidism and ophthalmopathy (dated by TCRdb to between 2019 and 2020). As for the study more broadly: Peripheral blood was collected at initial diagnosis, before any treatment. TCR Vbeta CDR3 sequencing of 120 to 150 peripheral blood samples (over 40 ophthalmopathy, about 74 hyperthyroidism and approximately 17 progressor patients) is reported in the paper. The approximately 90 discovery patients were randomly split 7:3 into training and test sets. An independent validation cohort of under 20 hyperthyroidism patients and approximately 15 patients who later progressed to ophthalmopathy tested prospective prediction of ophthalmopathy. To identify distinguishing TCR V-J signatures, a discovery cohort of about 100 patients was used, comprising 43 with Graves' ophthalmopathy and approximately 57 with stable Graves' hyperthyroidism. The study also compared thyroid tissue and blood T-cell repertoires from about six Graves' hyperthyroidism patients. Following sampling, methimazole starting at 30 mg daily was given to hyperthyroidism patients, and high-dose intravenous methylprednisolone was given to ophthalmopathy patients.

Ten or more counts support this clonotype. Its antigen specificity is not known. No much larger clonotype is one base removed from it; base qualities were not supplied. V was cut back by 8 bases and J by 2 bases, leaving a gap of 12 bases between them. The CDR3 covers 13 residues, taking in both the cysteine and the phenylalanine. The CDR3 DNA has 39 bases and is translated from base 1. Ophthalmopathy patients had moderately to severely active disease, with a Clinical Activity Score of 3 or more, a NOSPECS grade of 4 or more, and a disease duration of less than 3 months. The study excluded patients with uncontrolled infections, other autoimmune diseases, pregnancy or lactation. Clinical symptoms, serum thyroxine and TRAb, thyroid ultrasound, and orbital computed tomography formed the basis for the diagnoses. PBMCs were separated from roughly 9.3 ml of fresh peripheral blood using Ficoll-Paque density gradient centrifugation. Trizol reagent was used to extract total RNA, and RNA quality was then checked on an Agilent 2100 Bioanalyzer.

Points the paper makes about the study in general: In validation, the model predicted progression to ophthalmopathy with over 60% sensitivity and less than 75% specificity, a median of around six months before onset. A model built on a 13 V-J signature distinguished ophthalmopathy from stable hyperthyroidism, reaching around 87% sensitivity and approximately 83% specificity in cross-validation and 80%/75% in testing. Most expanded thyroid clonotypes (frequency above 0.001) were also detected in blood, suggesting blood repertoires may reflect thyroid immune responses. Sample size was not statistically predetermined, and investigators were not blinded to group allocation.

Amplification of TCR beta CDR3 regions was carried out from RNA transcripts. For the first round of RT-PCR on the TCR CDR3, the HTBI primer set was used together with the Qiagen OneStep RT-PCR kit. A second multiplex PCR round built the libraries, followed by size selection and purification. The libraries were sequenced on an Illumina HiSeq2000 using paired-end 100 bp reads. Regarding the original processing steps: SOAPnuke was used to process the raw data, removing reads that contained adapters or uncalled bases, had a mean Phred below 15, or lacked an exact match to the constant primer or identifier. High-quality paired reads were merged using COPE v1.2.5, and each unique nucleotide sequence was defined as a clonotype. MiTCR v1.1 was used to align the clonotypes against IMGT TRBV, TRBD and TRBJ reference segments. The analysis was restricted to V-J combinations with a frequency above 0.0001, which together covered approximately 99% of the repertoires. A TCS score was defined as the ratio between F50 (clonal expansion) and ExV (chaos), using BLOSUM62-based TCRdist between CDR3 peptides within each V-J. Welch's t-statistics and random forest reduced roughly 500 V-J features to 13, which were used in a naive Bayes classifier (R e1071). TCRdb ran its own pipeline on the public reads, namely fastp trimming at Q25 and MiXCR clone calling, and kept in-frame beta chains. Every entry covers one CDR3 protein and lists the most common genes and DNA from its rows. TCRdb, rather than the study authors, made the V and J calls. In this sample the table shows about 530,000 distinct CDR3 sequences, roughly 18% of which occur a single time. Around 17% of the sample goes to the ten largest clones.

Material: blood. Recombination joined TRBV12-3 or TRBV12-4 with TRBJ1-1, with no reliable assignment of the D segment. The sequence derives from a woman aged 18-30 years with Graves' ophthalmopathy. The base sequence is TGTGCCAGCCGCGGGGAGCTTAACACTGAAGCTTTCTTT. This is translated as CASRGELNTEAFF.